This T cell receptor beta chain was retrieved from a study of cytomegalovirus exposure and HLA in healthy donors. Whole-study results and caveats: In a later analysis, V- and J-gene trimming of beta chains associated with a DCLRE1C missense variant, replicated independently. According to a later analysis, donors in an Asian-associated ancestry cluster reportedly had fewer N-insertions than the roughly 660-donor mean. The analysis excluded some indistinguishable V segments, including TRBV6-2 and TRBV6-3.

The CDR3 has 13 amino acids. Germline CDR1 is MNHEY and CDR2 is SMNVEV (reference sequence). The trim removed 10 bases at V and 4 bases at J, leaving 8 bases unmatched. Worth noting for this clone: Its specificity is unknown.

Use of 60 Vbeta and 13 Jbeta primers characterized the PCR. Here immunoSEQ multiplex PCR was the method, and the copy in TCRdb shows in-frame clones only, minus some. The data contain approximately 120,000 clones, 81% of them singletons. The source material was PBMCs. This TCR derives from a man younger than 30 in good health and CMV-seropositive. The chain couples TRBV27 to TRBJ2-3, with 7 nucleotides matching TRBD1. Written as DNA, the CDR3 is TGTGCCACCTCGACAGGGTCAGCAGATACGCAGTATTTT. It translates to CATSTGSADTQYF.